Each of the 3 T cell receptor beta chains below was sequenced from the same sample in a study of graft-versus-host responses after intestinal transplantation. Antigen specificity for these receptors is unknown. Produced via immunoSEQ multiplex PCR; TCRdb's table is partial and in-frame only. The repertoire includes roughly 75,000 clones, about nine tenths of them detected once, and about 0.1% sits in the top ten. The sequencing used unstimulated CD4+ T cells sorted from spleen or lymph node cells, collected before intestinal transplant. Source of these receptors: a human donor who received an intestinal transplant.

V and J are TRBV28 and TRBJ1-5; weak D call: TRBD1 (6 bases). Germline lookup yields CDR1 MDHEN and CDR2 SYDVKM. Deletions cut 8 bases from V and 4 bases from J, with 18 bases between. CDR3 length equals 15 residues. The CDR3 sequence is CASGRGPDLNQPQHF. In DNA, the CDR3 is TGTGCCAGCGGCAGGGGACCCGATTTGAATCAGCCCCAGCATTTT. The whole variable domain, filled in from reference TRBV28 and TRBJ1-5, reads DVKVTQSSRYLVKRTGEKVFLECVQDMDHENMFWYRQDPGLGLRLIYFSYDVKMKEKGDIPEGYSVSREKKERFSLILESASTNQTSMYLCASGRGPDLNQPQHFGDGTRLSIL.

CDR3 coding DNA: TGCGCCAGCAGCCAAATAACAGGGCGAGAGACCCAGTACTTC. Translated, it gives CASSQITGRETQYF. V and J are TRBV4-1 and TRBJ2-5; possible D gene TRBD1, 6 bases. The CDR3 length is 14 residues. Germline V gene lookup returns CDR1 MGHRA and CDR2 YSYEKL. V lost 2 bases to trimming and J lost 4 bases, with 11 bases between them.

The V gene is TRBV19, the J gene TRBJ1-5, with TRBD1 matching 8 bases. The CDR3 sequence is 13 residues long. V trimming: 6 bases; J trimming: 7 bases; junction bases outside the gene matches: 5. Germline CDR1 LNHDA, CDR2 SQIVND (reference sequence). The CDR3 DNA follows: TGTGCCAGTAGCCAAGACAGGGGACAGCCCCAGCATTTT. Its translation is CASSQDRGQPQHF.